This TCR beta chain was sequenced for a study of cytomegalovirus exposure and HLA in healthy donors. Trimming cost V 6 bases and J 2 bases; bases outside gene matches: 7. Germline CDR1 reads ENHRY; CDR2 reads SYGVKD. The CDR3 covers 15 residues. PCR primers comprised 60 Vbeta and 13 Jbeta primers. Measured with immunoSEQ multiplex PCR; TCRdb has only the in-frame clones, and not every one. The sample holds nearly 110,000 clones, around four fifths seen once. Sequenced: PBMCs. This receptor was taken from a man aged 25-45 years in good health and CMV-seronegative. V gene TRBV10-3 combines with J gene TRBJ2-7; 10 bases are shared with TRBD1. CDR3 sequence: CAIRDSGQGTYEQYF. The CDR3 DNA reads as TGTGCCATCAGGGACTCGGGACAGGGGACCTACGAGCAGTACTTC.